The rows below give T cell receptor beta chains drawn from one sample of a study of T cell changes during pregnancy in multiple sclerosis. The assay was immunoSEQ multiplex PCR, and TCRdb's table has in-frame clones only and misses some. The sample consists of 57,000 or so clones, about 90% of them appearing once. Specimen: peripheral blood, collected in the third trimester of pregnancy. Receptors were obtained from a female donor in good health, enrolled as a control in a pregnancy study. The CDR3 runs from the conserved cysteine through the conserved F or W. The D gene is left open where the match is weak. Some rows have no size entry. The others give once, few or many, or a class for an expanded clone.

V	J	size	D	CDR3	DNA
TRBV29-1	TRBJ2-1	-	TRBD1	CSVEVQGVRTDEQFF	TGCAGCGTTGAGGTACAGGGGGTCCGGACGGATGAGCAGTTCTTC
TRBV5-1	TRBJ1-6	-	TRBD1	CASSLGQDNSPLHF	TGCGCCAGCAGCCTAGGACAGGATAATTCACCCCTCCACTTT
TRBV6-6	TRBJ2-1	once	-	CASSYAAPYNEQFF	TGTGCCAGCAGTTACGCGGCCCCCTACAATGAGCAGTTCTTC
TRBV6-6	TRBJ1-5	-	-	CASSTRGLYNQPQHF	TGTGCCAGCAGTACCCGGGGGTTGTACAATCAGCCCCAGCATTTT
TRBV5-8	TRBJ2-1	-	TRBD2	CASSLWGSGRGSYNEQFF	TGTGCCAGCAGCTTGTGGGGTAGCGGGAGAGGGTCCTACAATGAGCAGTTCTTC
TRBV5-1	TRBJ2-7	-	TRBD1	CASSLGDRTLGEQYF	TGCGCCAGCAGCTTGGGGGACAGGACTCTTGGCGAGCAGTACTTC
TRBV27	TRBJ2-3	once	TRBD2	CASSFVLAGYTDTQYF	TGTGCCAGCAGTTTTGTACTAGCGGGTTACACAGATACGCAGTATTTT
TRBV27	TRBJ2-5	-	TRBD2	CASSPHLAGGVKETQYF	TGTGCCAGCAGTCCACATCTCGCGGGGGGGGTGAAAGAGACCCAGTACTTC
TRBV25-1	TRBJ1-2	-	-	CASRGDMMHYGYTF	TGTGCCAGCAGAGGGGACATGATGCACTATGGCTACACCTTC
TRBV5-1	TRBJ2-2	-	-	CASSWGGARGTGELFF	TGCGCCAGCAGCTGGGGCGGGGCTCGGGGCACCGGGGAGCTGTTTTTT
TRBV5-6	TRBJ2-1	-	-	CASSFSTLSSYNEQFF	TGTGCCAGCAGCTTTTCCACCCTCAGCTCCTACAATGAGCAGTTCTTC
TRBV11-3	TRBJ1-1	-	-	CASSTGQLNTEAFF	TGTGCCAGCAGCACCGGACAGCTGAACACTGAAGCTTTCTTT
TRBV2	TRBJ1-2	-	TRBD1	CASSRDSGGYTF	TGTGCCAGCAGTCGGGACAGCGGTGGCTACACCTTC
TRBV6-6	TRBJ2-2	-	-	CASSPGLFNTGELFF	TGTGCCAGCAGTCCGGGACTCTTTAACACCGGGGAGCTGTTTTTT
TRBV12-5	TRBJ1-1	few	-	CATRSMNTEAFF	TGTGCTACCCGGTCTATGAACACTGAAGCTTTCTTT
TRBV6-1	TRBJ1-2	-	-	CASSVDSLGWRGYTF	TGTGCCAGCAGTGTGGACAGCCTAGGGTGGCGCGGCTACACCTTC
TRBV19	TRBJ1-5	-	-	CASSIDTGMGQPQHF	TGTGCCAGTAGTATAGACACAGGGATGGGTCAGCCCCAGCATTTT
TRBV7-8	TRBJ1-2	-	TRBD1	CASSLTGGAGYGYTF	TGTGCCAGCAGCCTGACAGGGGGCGCAGGCTATGGCTACACCTTC
TRBV9	TRBJ2-5	-	-	CASSVGERPGETQYF	TGTGCCAGCAGCGTAGGGGAGCGGCCCGGGGAGACCCAGTACTTC
TRBV6-5	TRBJ2-7	few	TRBD1	CASSYRDRGSYEQYF	TGTGCCAGCAGTTACAGGGACAGGGGGTCCTACGAGCAGTACTTC
TRBV7-2	TRBJ1-2	-	-	CASSLAPGVDPNYGYTF	TGTGCCAGCAGCTTAGCGCCAGGGGTGGACCCTAACTATGGCTACACCTTC
TRBV5-4	TRBJ2-7	-	TRBD2	CASSNGGGTYEQYF	TGTGCCAGCAGCAACGGGGGGGGAACCTACGAGCAGTACTTC
TRBV19	TRBJ2-7	once	TRBD1	CASSNGQGYEQYF	TGTGCCAGTAGTAACGGACAGGGCTACGAGCAGTACTTC
TRBV10-3	TRBJ1-1	-	TRBD1	CAISESQGAGTEAFF	TGTGCCATCAGTGAGTCCCAGGGGGCCGGCACTGAAGCTTTCTTT
TRBV5-6	TRBJ2-1	-	-	CASSPGDNEQFF	TGTGCCAGCAGCCCCGGGGATAATGAGCAGTTCTTC
TRBV9	TRBJ2-1	-	TRBD2	CASSVAGSGKNEQFF	TGTGCCAGCAGCGTAGCGGGTAGCGGGAAAAATGAGCAGTTCTTC
TRBV11-2	TRBJ1-4	-	-	CASSFQETTNEKLFF	TGTGCCAGCAGCTTTCAGGAAACAACTAATGAAAAACTGTTTTTT
TRBV6-5	TRBJ1-2	-	-	CASSYSGAQNYGYTF	TGTGCCAGCAGTTACTCAGGGGCGCAAAACTATGGCTACACCTTC
TRBV19	TRBJ2-7	-	TRBD2	CASSPSSGGSYEQYF	TGTGCCAGTAGTCCCTCTAGCGGGGGATCCTACGAGCAGTACTTC
TRBV7-2	TRBJ1-2	-	-	CASSLGRRAAADYGYTF	TGTGCCAGCAGCTTAGGACGGAGGGCAGCTGCGGACTATGGCTACACCTTC
TRBV10-3	TRBJ2-5	-	TRBD2	CATRRGTSGSSETQYF	TGTGCCACCCGTCGGGGGACTAGCGGGAGTTCGGAGACCCAGTACTTC